The 21 T cell receptor beta chains reported below all come from one sample, sequenced in a study of blood T cell repertoires in COVID-19. Repertoires were generated with immunoSEQ multiplex PCR, while TCRdb's copy carries only in-frame clones and drops some. The profile shows about 140,000 clones, roughly 76% of them singletons. Sequenced: peripheral blood. These receptor sequences come from a woman aged 45-65 years with active or convalescent COVID-19.

The chain employs TRBV3-1 (or the pseudogene TRBV3-2) and TRBJ1-5; maybe TRBD1 (5 bases). The CDR3 loop spans 17 amino acids. The V gene's germline CDR1 is LGHDT and CDR2 YNNKEL (reference sequence). The V end lost 6 bases, the J end lost 0 bases, and 18 bases lay between the germline ends. CDR3 region: CASRLRGRRYSNQPQHF. The CDR3 DNA reads TGTGCCAGCAGGTTAAGGGGCAGACGGTATAGCAATCAGCCCCAGCATTTT.

This sequence joins TRBV15 and TRBJ2-1; 7 bases align to TRBD2. Germline CDR1 is LNHNV and CDR2 is YYDKDF (reference sequence). The CDR3 runs to 14 residues. Germline trimming cut 0 bases from V and 8 bases from J; bases unmatched to any gene: 4. As DNA, the CDR3 is TGTGCCACCAGCAGAGAAGGACTAGTCTATGAGCAGTTCTTC. Translating gives CATSREGLVYEQFF.

This clone occurred once. The chain is built from TRBV5-8 and TRBJ1-4; the match to TRBD1 covers 9 bases. CDR1 SGHTS and CDR2 YDEGEE come from the germline V gene. The trim removed 0 bases at V and 7 bases at J, leaving 4 bases unmatched. CDR3 length: 15 residues. The CDR3 bases are TGTGCCAGCAGCTTGGGGGACAGGGAGATTGAAAAACTGTTTTTT. The encoded protein is CASSLGDREIEKLFF.

This clone was observed a few times. The chain uses TRBV18 and TRBJ1-1; 7 nucleotides agree with TRBD1. Trimming removed 5 bases from V and 3 bases from J; junction bases left unmatched: 9. The CDR3 has 15 residues. Per the germline V gene, CDR1 is KGHSH and CDR2 is LQKENI. The CDR3 here is CASSIRQGGDTEAFF. As DNA, the CDR3 is TGTGCCAGCTCAATAAGACAGGGCGGGGACACTGAAGCTTTCTTT. The variable domain in full, with the rest retrieved from reference TRBV18 and TRBJ1-1, is NAGVMQNPRHLVRRRGQEARLRCSPMKGHSHVYWYRQLPEEGLKFMVYLQKENIIDESGMPKERFSAEFPKEGPSILRIQQVVRGDSAAYFCASSIRQGGDTEAFFGQGTRLTVV.

This clone has only one observation. In nucleotides, the CDR3 is TGTGCCAGTAGTATAGGTCAGAACAATGAGCAGTTCTTC. Translated, it gives CASSIGQNNEQFF. The chain uses TRBV19 and TRBJ2-1; D is uncertain. V lost 1 base and J 5 bases, leaving 6 bases between the germline ends. The CDR3 has 13 amino acids. Germline-derived CDR1 and CDR2 are LNHDA and SQIVND (reference sequence).

The J gene is TRBJ1-5, the V gene TRBV6-2 or TRBV6-3; 7 nucleotides match TRBD1. Germline V gives CDR1 MNHEY, CDR2 SVGEGT. J lost 4 bases, V lost 2 bases, and 8 bases had no gene match. The CDR3 totals 16 residues. In nucleotides, the CDR3 is TGTGCCAGCAGTTACGACAGGGTTGGGCGAAATCAGCCCCAGCATTTT. Encoded protein: CASSYDRVGRNQPQHF.

The V call is TRBV5-6, the J call TRBJ1-2; tentatively, D is TRBD1 (6 bases). This CDR3 contains 14 residues. V gave up 4 bases and J gave up 1 base, with 11 bases separating them. The germline gives CDR1 SGHDT, CDR2 YYEEEE. CDR3 sequence (DNA): TGTGCCAGCAGCGATTTGGACAGTAACTATGGCTACACCTTC. The encoded protein is CASSDLDSNYGYTF.

The V call is TRBV9, the J call TRBJ2-7; D unresolved. From germline, CDR1 is SGDLS and CDR2 YYNGEE. The V end lost 4 bases, the J end lost 5 bases, and 16 bases lay between the germline ends. The CDR3 runs 14 residues. The CDR3 DNA follows: TGTGCCAGCAGCCCACAATATTCCGCCAACGAGCAGTACTTC. This encodes CASSPQYSANEQYF.

The chain uses TRBV7-9 and TRBJ2-7; 13 bases are shared with TRBD2. The CDR3 is 15 amino acids. The germline V gene encodes CDR1 SEHNR and CDR2 FQNEAQ (reference sequence). With V trimmed by 5 bases and J by 4 bases, 5 bases remained unmatched. The CDR3: CASSTGLAGKYEQYF. CDR3 in DNA: TGTGCCAGCAGCACGGGACTAGCGGGGAAATACGAGCAGTACTTC. The full variable domain, its missing parts supplied by reference TRBV7-9 and TRBJ2-7, is DTGVSQNPRHKITKRGQNVTFRCDPISEHNRLYWYRQTLGQGPEFLTYFQNEAQLEKSRLLSDRFSAERPKGSFSTLEIQRTEQGDSAMYLCASSTGLAGKYEQYFGPGTRLTVT.

In its sample, this clone was seen once. V and J are TRBV12-3 or TRBV12-4 and TRBJ1-1, with no clear D. The V end lost 3 bases, the J end lost 6 bases, and 11 bases lay between the germline ends. This CDR3 has 13 amino acids. The CDR3 is CASSFSPEAEAFF. CDR3 nucleotides: TGTGCCAGCAGTTTTAGTCCCGAGGCTGAAGCTTTCTTT.

This rearrangement joins TRBV3-1 (or the pseudogene TRBV3-2) to TRBJ1-5; 7 nucleotides align to TRBD1. The CDR3 runs 17 residues. Germline values: CDR1 LGHDT, CDR2 YNNKEL (reference sequence). The J segment lost 4 bases and the V segment lost 3 bases, leaving 12 bases of the junction unmatched. In DNA, the CDR3 is TGTGCCAGCAGCCAGGGGACAGAGACCTCGTGGAATCAGCCCCAGCATTTT. It specifies CASSQGTETSWNQPQHF.

Ten or more counts support this clone. V is TRBV6-5 and J is TRBJ1-2; a weak D match, TRBD1 (6 bases). The germline V gene encodes CDR1 MNHEY and CDR2 SVGAGI. Trimming pared 6 bases from V and 9 bases from J, leaving 17 bases between. This CDR3 region has 13 residues. The CDR3 bases are TGTGCCAGCAGCACCCAGGGGTTTTGGAGCTACACCTTC. Translation gives CASSTQGFWSYTF.

This clone was detected ten times or more. The V gene is TRBV6-6, the J gene TRBJ1-3; D is unclear. The CDR3 contains 15 residues. From germline, CDR1 is MNHNY and CDR2 SVGAGI (reference sequence). V was trimmed by 2 bases and J by 0 bases, leaving 8 bases between them. This CDR3 is CASSYNPSSGNTIYF. CDR3 nucleotide sequence: TGTGCCAGCAGTTACAATCCCAGCTCTGGAAACACCATATATTTT.

The CDR3 sequence: CASSAYTGDSNQPQHF. Written as DNA, the CDR3 is TGTGCCAGCAGTGCCTATACAGGGGATAGCAATCAGCCCCAGCATTTT. This chain uses TRBV6-1 with TRBJ1-5; 7 bases are a match to TRBD1. CDR3 length: 16 residues. The germline V gene encodes CDR1 MNHNS and CDR2 SASEGT. Trimming took 4 bases from V and 0 from J; bases not matched to a gene: 6.

J is TRBJ2-7 and V is TRBV5-4; D may be TRBD2 (5 bases). This CDR3 comprises 12 residues. Trimming took 2 bases from V and 4 from J, leaving 7 bases between them. CDR1 is SGHNT, CDR2 YYREEE, per germline (reference sequence). The CDR3 DNA sequence: TGTGCCAGCAGCTTAGGCGGGTACGAGCAGTACTTC. This translates into CASSLGGYEQYF.

J is TRBJ2-5 and V is TRBV27, with 8 bases matching TRBD2. In germline, CDR1 is MNHEY, CDR2 SMNVEV (reference sequence). Trimming cost V 8 bases and J 5 bases; bases outside gene matches: 10. The CDR3 has 14 residues. CDR3 loop: CASGGAGVGETQYF. CDR3 DNA sequence: TGTGCCAGCGGTGGAGCGGGAGTTGGCGAGACCCAGTACTTC.

This clone was detected only once. This rearrangement joins TRBV7-9 to TRBJ2-5; D perhaps matches TRBD2 (7 bases). The CDR3 extends over 16 amino acids. Germline assignment: CDR1 SEHNR and CDR2 FQNEAQ (reference sequence). V was shortened by 5 bases and J by 0 bases, with 16 bases between the two germline ends. The CDR3 here is CASSALGGANQETQYF. The CDR3, as DNA: TGTGCCAGCAGCGCCCTTGGGGGGGCCAACCAAGAGACCCAGTACTTC.

This clone has more than one count but fewer than ten. The rearrangement joins TRBV28 to TRBJ2-1, with TRBD2 matching over 14 bases. Germline lookup yields CDR1 MDHEN and CDR2 SYDVKM. Losses at the gene ends were 3 bases for V and 5 bases for J; bases not matched to a gene: 9. The CDR3 contains 18 residues. CDR3 region: CASSLTSGRAQSHNEQFF. The DNA of the CDR3 is TGTGCCAGCAGTTTGACTAGCGGGAGGGCCCAGTCCCACAATGAGCAGTTCTTC.

CDR3 in DNA: TGTGCCAGCAGCTCCCCCTACGAGCAGTACTTC. This sequence encodes CASSSPYEQYF. The chain has TRBV28 and TRBJ2-7; the D is unclear. V was clipped by 6 bases and J by 2 bases, with 5 bases between them. Germline-derived CDR1 and CDR2 are MDHEN and SYDVKM. This CDR3 comprises 11 residues.

The table lists this clone with a few counts. The chain carries TRBV12-3 or TRBV12-4 and TRBJ1-2, with D unresolved. Trimming stripped 6 bases from V and 6 bases from J, with 11 bases between. The CDR3 runs to 12 residues. The DNA of the CDR3 is TGTGCCAGCAGCCCCTTCCTACATGGCTACACCTTC. Translated: CASSPFLHGYTF.

The CDR3 DNA reads TGTGCCAGCTCACCATTAACAGGGGGCGATCCTGAGAATGAGCAGTTCTTC. This encodes CASSPLTGGDPENEQFF. The V gene is TRBV18, the J gene TRBJ2-1; 9 bases are shared with TRBD1. Trimming at V came to 2 bases and at J to 7 bases, leaving 12 bases not matched to a gene. Looked up from germline, CDR1 is KGHSH and CDR2 is LQKENI. This CDR3 has 17 amino acids.